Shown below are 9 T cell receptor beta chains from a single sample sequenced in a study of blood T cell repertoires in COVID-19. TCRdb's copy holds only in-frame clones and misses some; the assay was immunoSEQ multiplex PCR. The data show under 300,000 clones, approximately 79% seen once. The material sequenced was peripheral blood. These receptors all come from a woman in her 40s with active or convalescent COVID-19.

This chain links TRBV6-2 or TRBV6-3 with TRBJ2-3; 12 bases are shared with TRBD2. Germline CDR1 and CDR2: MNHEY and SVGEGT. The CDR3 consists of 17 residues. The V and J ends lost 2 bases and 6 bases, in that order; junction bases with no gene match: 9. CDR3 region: CASSYLTSGGPGDTQYF. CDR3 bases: TGTGCCAGCAGTTACCTTACTAGCGGGGGGCCGGGGGATACGCAGTATTTT.

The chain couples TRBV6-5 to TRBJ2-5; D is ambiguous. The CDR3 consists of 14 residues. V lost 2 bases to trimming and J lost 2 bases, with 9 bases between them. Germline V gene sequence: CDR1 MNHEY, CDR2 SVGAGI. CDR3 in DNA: TGTGCCAGCAGTTACGTACACGGGCAAGAGACCCAGTACTTC. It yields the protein CASSYVHGQETQYF.

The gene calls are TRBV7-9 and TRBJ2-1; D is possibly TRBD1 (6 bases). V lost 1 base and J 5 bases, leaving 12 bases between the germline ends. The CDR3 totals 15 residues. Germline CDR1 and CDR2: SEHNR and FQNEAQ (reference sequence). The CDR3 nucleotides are TGTGCCAGCAGCTTAGAGGGGGTTGCCAACAATGAGCAGTTCTTC. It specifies CASSLEGVANNEQFF.

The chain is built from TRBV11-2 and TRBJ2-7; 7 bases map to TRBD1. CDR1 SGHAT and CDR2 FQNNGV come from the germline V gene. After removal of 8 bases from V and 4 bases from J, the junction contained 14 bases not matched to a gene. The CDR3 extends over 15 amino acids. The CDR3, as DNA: TGTGCCAGCCGCGGAATGGGACAGAACCTTTACGAGCAGTACTTC. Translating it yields CASRGMGQNLYEQYF.

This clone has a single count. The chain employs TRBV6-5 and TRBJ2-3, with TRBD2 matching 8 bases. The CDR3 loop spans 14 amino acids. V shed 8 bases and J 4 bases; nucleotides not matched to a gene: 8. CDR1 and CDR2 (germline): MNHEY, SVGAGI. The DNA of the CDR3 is TGTGCCAGCGGACTAGCCCCAGGATCAGATACGCAGTATTTT. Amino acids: CASGLAPGSDTQYF.

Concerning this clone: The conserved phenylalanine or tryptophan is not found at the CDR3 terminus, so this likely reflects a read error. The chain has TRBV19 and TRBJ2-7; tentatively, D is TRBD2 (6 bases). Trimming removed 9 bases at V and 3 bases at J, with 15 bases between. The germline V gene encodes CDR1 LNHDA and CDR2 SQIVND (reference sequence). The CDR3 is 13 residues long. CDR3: CARAGAGDYEQYG. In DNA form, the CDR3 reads TGTGCCAGAGCGGGCGCAGGTGACTACGAGCAGTACGGC.

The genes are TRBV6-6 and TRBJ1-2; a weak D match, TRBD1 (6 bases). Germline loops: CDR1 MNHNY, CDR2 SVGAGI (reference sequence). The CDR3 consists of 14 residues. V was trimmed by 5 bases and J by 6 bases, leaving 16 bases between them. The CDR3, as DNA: TGTGCCAGCAGTCCGGACAGTTTTTCGGATGGCTACACCTTC. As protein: CASSPDSFSDGYTF.

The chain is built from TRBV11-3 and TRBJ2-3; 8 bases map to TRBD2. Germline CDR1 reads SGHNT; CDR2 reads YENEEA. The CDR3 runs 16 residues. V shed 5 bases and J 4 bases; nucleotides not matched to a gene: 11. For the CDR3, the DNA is TGTGCCAGCAGCCCGGGGACTAGAAGGGCGCCAGATACGCAGTATTTT. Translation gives CASSPGTRRAPDTQYF.

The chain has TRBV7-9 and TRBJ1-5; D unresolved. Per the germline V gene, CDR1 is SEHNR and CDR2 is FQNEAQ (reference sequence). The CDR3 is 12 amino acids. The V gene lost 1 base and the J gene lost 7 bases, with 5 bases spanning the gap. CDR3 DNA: TGTGCCAGCAGCTTAGGGGCCCAGCCCCAGCATTTT. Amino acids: CASSLGAQPQHF. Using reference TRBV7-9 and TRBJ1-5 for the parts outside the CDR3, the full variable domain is DTGVSQNPRHKITKRGQNVTFRCDPISEHNRLYWYRQTLGQGPEFLTYFQNEAQLEKSRLLSDRFSAERPKGSFSTLEIQRTEQGDSAMYLCASSLGAQPQHFGDGTRLSIL.